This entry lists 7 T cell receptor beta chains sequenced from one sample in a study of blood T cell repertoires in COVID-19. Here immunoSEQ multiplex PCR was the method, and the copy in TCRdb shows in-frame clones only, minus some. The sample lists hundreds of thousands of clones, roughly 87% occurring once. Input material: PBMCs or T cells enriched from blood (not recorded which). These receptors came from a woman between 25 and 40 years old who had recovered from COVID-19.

The CDR3 coding sequence is TGTGCCAGTAGTCTTCTACCGGGACAGGGGGCTGTCGGCTACACCTTC. Amino acids: CASSLLPGQGAVGYTF. This chain joins TRBV19 and TRBJ1-2; 12 bases fit TRBD1. V lost 5 bases and J lost 8; bases outside the gene matches: 12. The CDR3 is 16 residues long. Germline CDR1 and CDR2: LNHDA and SQIVND (reference sequence).

This chain's CDR3 is CAWSVGQGSTDTQYF. The DNA for the CDR3 is TGTGCCTGGAGTGTAGGGCAGGGAAGCACAGATACGCAGTATTTT. The J gene is TRBJ2-3, the V gene TRBV30; D perhaps matches TRBD1 (5 bases). V shed 0 bases and J shed 0 bases, with 10 bases lying between them. The CDR3 has 15 residues. Germline V lookup: CDR1 GTSNPN, CDR2 SVGIG (reference sequence).

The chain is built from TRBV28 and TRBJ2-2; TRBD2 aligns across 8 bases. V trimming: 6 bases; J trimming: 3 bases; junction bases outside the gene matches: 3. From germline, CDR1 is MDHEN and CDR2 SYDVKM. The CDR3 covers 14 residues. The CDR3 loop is CASSSGGDTGELFF. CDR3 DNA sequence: TGTGCCAGCAGCTCCGGGGGGGACACCGGGGAGCTGTTTTTT. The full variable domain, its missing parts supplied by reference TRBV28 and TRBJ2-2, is DVKVTQSSRYLVKRTGEKVFLECVQDMDHENMFWYRQDPGLGLRLIYFSYDVKMKEKGDIPEGYSVSREKKERFSLILESASTNQTSMYLCASSSGGDTGELFFGEGSRLTVL.

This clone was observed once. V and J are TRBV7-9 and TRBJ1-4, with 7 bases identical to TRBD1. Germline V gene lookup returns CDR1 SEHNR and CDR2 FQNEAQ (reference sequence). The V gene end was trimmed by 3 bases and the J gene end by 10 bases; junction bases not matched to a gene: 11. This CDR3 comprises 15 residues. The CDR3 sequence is CASSFKSGQTGKLFF. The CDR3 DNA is TGTGCCAGCAGCTTTAAATCGGGACAGACGGGAAAACTGTTTTTT.

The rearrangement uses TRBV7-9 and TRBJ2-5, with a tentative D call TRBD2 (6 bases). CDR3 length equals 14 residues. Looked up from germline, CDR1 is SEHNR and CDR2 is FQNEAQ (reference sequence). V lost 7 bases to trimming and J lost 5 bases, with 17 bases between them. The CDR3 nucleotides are TGTGCCAGCACCCCGGAGGAGGGCCGGGAGACCCAGTACTTC. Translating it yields CASTPEEGRETQYF.

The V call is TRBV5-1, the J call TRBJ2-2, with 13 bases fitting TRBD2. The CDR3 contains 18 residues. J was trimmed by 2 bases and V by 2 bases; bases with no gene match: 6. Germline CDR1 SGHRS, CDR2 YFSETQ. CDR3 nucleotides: TGCGCCAGCAGCTTTCGGACTAGCGGGGGTGGAAACACCGGGGAGCTGTTTTTT. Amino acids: CASSFRTSGGGNTGELFF.

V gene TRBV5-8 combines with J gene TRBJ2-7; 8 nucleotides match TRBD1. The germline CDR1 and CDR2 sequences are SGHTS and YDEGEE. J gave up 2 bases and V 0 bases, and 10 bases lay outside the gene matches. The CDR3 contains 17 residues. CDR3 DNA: TGTGCCAGCAGCTTGGAGGTGACAGGGGCTCGGGCCTACGAGCAGTACTTC. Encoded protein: CASSLEVTGARAYEQYF. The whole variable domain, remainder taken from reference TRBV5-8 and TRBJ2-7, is EAGVTQSPTHLIKTRGQQATLRCSPISGHTSVYWYQQALGLGLQFLLWYDEGEERNRGNFPPRFSGRQFPNYSSELNVNALELEDSALYLCASSLEVTGARAYEQYFGPGTRLTVT.